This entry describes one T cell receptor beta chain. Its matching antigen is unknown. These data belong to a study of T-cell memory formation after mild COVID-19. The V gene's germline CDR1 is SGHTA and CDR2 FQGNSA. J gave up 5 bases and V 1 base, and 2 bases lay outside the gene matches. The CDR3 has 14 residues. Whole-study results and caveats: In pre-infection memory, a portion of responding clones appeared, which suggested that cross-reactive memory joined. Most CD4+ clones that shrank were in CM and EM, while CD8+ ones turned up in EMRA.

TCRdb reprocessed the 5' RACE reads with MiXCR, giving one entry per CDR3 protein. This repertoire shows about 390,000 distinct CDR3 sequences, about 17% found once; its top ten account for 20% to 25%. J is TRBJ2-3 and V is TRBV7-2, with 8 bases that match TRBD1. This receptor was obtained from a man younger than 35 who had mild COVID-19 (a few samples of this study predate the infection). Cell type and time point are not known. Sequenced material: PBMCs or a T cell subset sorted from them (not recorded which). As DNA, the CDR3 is TGTGCCAGCAGCTTAGGGGACAGGCGAGATACGCAGTATTTT. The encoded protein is CASSLGDRRDTQYF.